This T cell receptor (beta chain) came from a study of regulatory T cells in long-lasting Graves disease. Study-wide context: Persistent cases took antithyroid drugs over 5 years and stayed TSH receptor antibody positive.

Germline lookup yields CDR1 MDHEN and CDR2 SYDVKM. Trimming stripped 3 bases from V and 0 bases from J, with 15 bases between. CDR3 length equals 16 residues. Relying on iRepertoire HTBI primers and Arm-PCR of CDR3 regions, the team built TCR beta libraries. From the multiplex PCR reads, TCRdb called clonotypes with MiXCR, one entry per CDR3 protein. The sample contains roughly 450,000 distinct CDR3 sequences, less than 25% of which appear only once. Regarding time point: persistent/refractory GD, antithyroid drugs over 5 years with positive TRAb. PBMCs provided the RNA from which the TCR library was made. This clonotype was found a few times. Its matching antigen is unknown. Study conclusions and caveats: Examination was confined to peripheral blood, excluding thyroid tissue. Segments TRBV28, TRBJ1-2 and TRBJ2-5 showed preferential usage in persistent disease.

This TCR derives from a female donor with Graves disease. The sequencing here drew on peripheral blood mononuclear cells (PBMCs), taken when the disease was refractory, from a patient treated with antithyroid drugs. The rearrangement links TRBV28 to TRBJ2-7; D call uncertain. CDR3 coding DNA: TGTGCCAGCAGTTTCTTTTCCGAGAAGCCCTCCTACGAGCAGTACTTC. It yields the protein CASSFFSEKPSYEQYF.